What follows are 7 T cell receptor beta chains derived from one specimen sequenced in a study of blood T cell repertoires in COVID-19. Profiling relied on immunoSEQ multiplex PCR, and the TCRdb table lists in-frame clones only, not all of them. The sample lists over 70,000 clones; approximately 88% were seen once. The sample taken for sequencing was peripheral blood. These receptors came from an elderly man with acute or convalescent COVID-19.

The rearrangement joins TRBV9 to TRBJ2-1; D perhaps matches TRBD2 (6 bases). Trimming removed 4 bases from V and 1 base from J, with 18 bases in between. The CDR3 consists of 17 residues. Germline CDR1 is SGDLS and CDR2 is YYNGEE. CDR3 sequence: CASSPRDSGESYNEQFF. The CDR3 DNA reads TGTGCCAGCAGCCCTCGGGATAGCGGTGAGTCCTACAATGAGCAGTTCTTC.

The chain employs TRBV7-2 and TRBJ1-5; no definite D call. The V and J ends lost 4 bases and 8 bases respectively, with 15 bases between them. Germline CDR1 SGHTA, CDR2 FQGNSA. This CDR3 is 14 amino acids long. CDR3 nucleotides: TGTGCCAGCAGCTCTGGGGAGAAGACGGAGCCCCAGCATTTT. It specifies CASSSGEKTEPQHF.

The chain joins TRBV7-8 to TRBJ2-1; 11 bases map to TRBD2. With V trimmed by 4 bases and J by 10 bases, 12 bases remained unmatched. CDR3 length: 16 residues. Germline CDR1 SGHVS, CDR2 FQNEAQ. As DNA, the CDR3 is TGTGCCAGCAGCTCGCCCTCTAGCGGGAGGCCATGGGAGCAGTTCTTC. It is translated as CASSSPSSGRPWEQFF.

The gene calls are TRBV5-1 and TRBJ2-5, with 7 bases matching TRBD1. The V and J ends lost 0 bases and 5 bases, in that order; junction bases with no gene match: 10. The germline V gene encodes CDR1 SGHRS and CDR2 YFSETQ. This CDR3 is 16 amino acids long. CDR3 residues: CASSLAPQGESETQYF. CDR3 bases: TGCGCCAGCAGCTTGGCCCCCCAGGGGGAAAGTGAGACCCAGTACTTC. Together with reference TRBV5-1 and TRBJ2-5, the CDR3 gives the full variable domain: KAGVTQTPRYLIKTRGQQVTLSCSPISGHRSVSWYQQTPGQGLQFLFEYFSETQRNKGNFPGRFSGRQFSNSRSEMNVSTLELGDSALYLCASSLAPQGESETQYFGPGTRLLVL.

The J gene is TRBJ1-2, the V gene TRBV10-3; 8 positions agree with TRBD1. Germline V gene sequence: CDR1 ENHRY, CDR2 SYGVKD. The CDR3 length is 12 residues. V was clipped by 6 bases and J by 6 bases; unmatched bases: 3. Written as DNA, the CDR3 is TGTGCCATCAGCGCGACAGGGGATGGCTACACCTTC. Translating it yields CAISATGDGYTF.

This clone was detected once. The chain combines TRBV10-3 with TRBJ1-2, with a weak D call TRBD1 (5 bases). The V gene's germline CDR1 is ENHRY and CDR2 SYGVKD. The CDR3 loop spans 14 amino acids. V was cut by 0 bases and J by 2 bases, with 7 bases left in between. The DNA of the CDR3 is TGTGCCATCAGTGAGTCTGGGGGGAACTATGGCTACACCTTC. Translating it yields CAISESGGNYGYTF.

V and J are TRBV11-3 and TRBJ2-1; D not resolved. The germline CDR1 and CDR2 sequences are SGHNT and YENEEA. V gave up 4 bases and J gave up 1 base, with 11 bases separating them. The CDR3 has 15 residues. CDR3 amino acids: CASSSPGESYNEQFF. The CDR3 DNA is TGTGCCAGCAGCTCCCCGGGTGAGTCCTACAATGAGCAGTTCTTC. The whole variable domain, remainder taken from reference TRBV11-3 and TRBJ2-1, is EAGVVQSPRYKIIEKKQPVAFWCNPISGHNTLYWYLQNLGQGPELLIRYENEEAVDDSQLPKDRFSAERLKGVDSTLKIQPAELGDSAVYLCASSSPGESYNEQFFGPGTRLTVL.